The entry that follows covers one T cell receptor (beta chain) sequence. Its antigen is not yet known. The input lacks base qualities; no much larger clone sits a single base away. The sample's time point label, decoded: less than five weeks on oral tofacitinib. Taken with the paper, the label for treatment or condition translates to: oral pan-JAK inhibitor, 5-10 mg twice daily. Peripheral blood and lesional scalp punch biopsies were obtained from patients with alopecia areata. Scalp biopsies from humans were placed right away in PAXgene tissue containers for fixation. The entry originates in a study of CD8+ T cells in alopecia areata (dated 2018 in TCRdb). Turning to the overall study: Treated patients were enrolled in an open-label pilot trial of oral tofacitinib, 5 to 10 mg twice daily, for moderate-to-severe alopecia areata. Patients received tofacitinib for 6 to 18 months and were then followed off drug for 6 months to check for delayed response and recurrence. In treated patients, disease severity was measured using the SALT score, which gives the percentage of scalp surface area affected. In both human patients and the C3H/HeJ mouse model, the study applied high-throughput TCRbeta sequencing to look at T cell clonal expansion in alopecia areata. Human TCRbeta sequencing covered scalp tissue and sorted CD4+ and CD8+ peripheral blood T cells from patchy and totalis/universalis alopecia areata patients and healthy controls. Biopsies were taken from tofacitinib-treated patients at baseline and at 4 and 24 weeks of treatment, and a later scalp biopsy was taken in several of the tofacitinib-treated patients. Clonality in the scalp was compared among normal scalp (n=4), patchy alopecia areata scalp (n=8), and alopecia totalis/universalis scalp (n=8). RNA was obtained with the PAXgene miRNA kit for fixed scalp, the miRNeasy kit for PBMCs, and the RNeasy kit for mouse skin. Amplification of TCRbeta CDR3 regions was done by immunoSEQ multiplex PCR using 35 Vbeta forward primers and 13 Jbeta reverse primers. What the research found in general, with its limitations: Higher clonality and more expanded CD8+ clones were observed in lesional scalp than in normal scalp, particularly in alopecia totalis/universalis, a finding suggestive of antigenic drive. Tofacitinib significantly decreased scalp clonality and the number of expanded CD8+ clones among the top 100 scalp clones. Scalp TCR repertoire analysis is complicated because resident alphabeta T cells in normal human skin are also sequenced, whereas mouse skin is dominated by gammadelta T cells. During tofacitinib treatment, many expanded lesional clones stuck around in both scalp and blood, and this persistence may partly explain why relapse happens after treatment is stopped. Shared TCR sequences between patients were less evident than in mice, which may be partly attributable to HLA diversity in the patient population. The treated cohort was small, with a single nonresponder, so links between baseline CD8+ expansion and response need larger studies.

After removal of 5 bases from V and 3 bases from J, the junction retains 9 bases not matched to a gene. Reading from cysteine to phenylalanine, the CDR3 counts 16 amino acids. Here the CDR3 DNA is all that survives: 48 bases in frame from base 1. Via the germline V gene, CDR1 is MDHEN and CDR2 SYDVKM. To prepare the library, the immunoSEQ multiplex PCR assay was applied. To provide template for TCR sequencing, every sample had RNA extracted and reverse transcribed into cDNA. First-strand cDNA was synthesized using SuperScript III with a 2:1 mix of oligo-dT and random hexamers. A synthetic immune receptor repertoire was used to gauge amplification bias, and whatever bias remained was removed computationally. As for the authors' bioinformatics: After raw reads were preprocessed to remove errors, the CDR3 was defined following IMGT conventions as running from the conserved cysteine to phenylalanine. Clonality was computed as 1 minus the Shannon entropy, with the entropy normalized by log2 of the number of productive unique TCRs. Whether each scalp clone was CD4 or CD8 was inferred by checking scalp TCRbeta sequences against the CD4 and CD8 repertoires from sorted blood. TCRdb took this table from immuneACCESS and kept in-frame rearrangements with V and J called. Such tables lack part of the clones; where checked against another copy, unresolved V genes explain under half of the gap, and the rest is unexplained. V, J and clone size reflect that table, while D and trimming were determined from the DNA. The sample profile shows some 19,000 clones; approximately 59% of them were found once. Around 8% of the sample belongs to the ten largest clones.

Sequences were derived from skin, sampled at week 4, from a patient treated with tofacitinib. In this chain, TRBV28 is recombined with TRBJ2-2; 7 central nucleotides agree with TRBD1. The receptor was isolated from a human donor with alopecia areata. The nucleotides are TGTGCCAGCAGTATACTACAGGGGTGGGACACCGGGGAGCTGTTTTTT. Translated, it reads CASSILQGWDTGELFF. The full variable domain, with segments outside the CDR3 supplied by the reference TRBV28 and TRBJ2-2 proteins, appears as DVKVTQSSRYLVKRTGEKVFLECVQDMDHENMFWYRQDPGLGLRLIYFSYDVKMKEKGDIPEGYSVSREKKERFSLILESASTNQTSMYLCASSILQGWDTGELFFGEGSRLTVL.